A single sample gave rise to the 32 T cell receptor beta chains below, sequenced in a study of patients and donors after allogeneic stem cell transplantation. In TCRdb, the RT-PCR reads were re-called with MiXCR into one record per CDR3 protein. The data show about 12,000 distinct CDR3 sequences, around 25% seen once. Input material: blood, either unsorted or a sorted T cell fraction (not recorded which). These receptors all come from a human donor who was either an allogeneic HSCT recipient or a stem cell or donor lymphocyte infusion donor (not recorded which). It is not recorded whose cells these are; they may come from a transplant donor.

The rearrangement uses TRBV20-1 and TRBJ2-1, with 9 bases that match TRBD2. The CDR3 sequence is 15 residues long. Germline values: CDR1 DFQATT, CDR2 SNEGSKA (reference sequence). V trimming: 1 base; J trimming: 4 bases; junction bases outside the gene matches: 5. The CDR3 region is CSARVWLAGYNEQFF. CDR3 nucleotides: TGCAGTGCTAGAGTCTGGCTAGCGGGGTACAATGAGCAGTTCTTC.

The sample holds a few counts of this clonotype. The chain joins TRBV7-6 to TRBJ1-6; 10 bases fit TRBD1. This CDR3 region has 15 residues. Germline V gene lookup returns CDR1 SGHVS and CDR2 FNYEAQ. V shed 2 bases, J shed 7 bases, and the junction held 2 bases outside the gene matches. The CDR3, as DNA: TGTGCCAGCAGCTTAAGGGACAGGGGCAATTCACCCCTCCACTTT. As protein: CASSLRDRGNSPLHF. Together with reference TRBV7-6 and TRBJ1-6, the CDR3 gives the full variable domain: GAGVSQSPRYKVTKRGQDVALRCDPISGHVSLYWYRQALGQGPEFLTYFNYEAQQDKSGLPNDRFSAERPEGSISTLTIQRTEQRDSAMYRCASSLRDRGNSPLHFGNGTRLTVT.

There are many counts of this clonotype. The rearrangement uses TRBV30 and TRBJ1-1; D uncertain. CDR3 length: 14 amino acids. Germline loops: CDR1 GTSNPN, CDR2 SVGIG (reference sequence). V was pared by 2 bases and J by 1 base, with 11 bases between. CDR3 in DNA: TGTGCCTGGAGTAAGCTAGTCCCGAACACTGAAGCTTTCTTT. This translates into CAWSKLVPNTEAFF.

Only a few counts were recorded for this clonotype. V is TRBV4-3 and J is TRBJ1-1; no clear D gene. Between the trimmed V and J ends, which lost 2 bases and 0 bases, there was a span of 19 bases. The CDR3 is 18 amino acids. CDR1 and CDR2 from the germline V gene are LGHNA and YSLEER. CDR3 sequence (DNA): TGCGCCAGCAGCCAACACTTGCCGCGAGGACTTCTGAACACTGAAGCTTTCTTT. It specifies CASSQHLPRGLLNTEAFF.

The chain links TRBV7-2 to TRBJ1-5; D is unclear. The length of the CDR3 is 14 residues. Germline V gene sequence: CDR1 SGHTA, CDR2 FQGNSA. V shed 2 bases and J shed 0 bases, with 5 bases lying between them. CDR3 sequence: CASSLTLSNQPQHF. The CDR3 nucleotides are TGTGCCAGCAGCTTAACCCTTAGCAATCAGCCCCAGCATTTT.

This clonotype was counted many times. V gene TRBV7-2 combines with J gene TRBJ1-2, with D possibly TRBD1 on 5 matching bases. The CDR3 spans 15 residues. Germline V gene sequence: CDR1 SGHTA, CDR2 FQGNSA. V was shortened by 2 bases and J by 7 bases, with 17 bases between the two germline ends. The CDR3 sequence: CASSLSKQGFGGYTF. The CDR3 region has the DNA TGTGCCAGCAGCTTAAGCAAGCAGGGCTTTGGTGGCTACACCTTC.

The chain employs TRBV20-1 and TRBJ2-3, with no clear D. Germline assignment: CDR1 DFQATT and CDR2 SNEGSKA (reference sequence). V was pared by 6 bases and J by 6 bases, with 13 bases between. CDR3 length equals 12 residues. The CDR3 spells CSATTLGDTQYF. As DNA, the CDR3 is TGCAGTGCAACTACTCTAGGCGATACGCAGTATTTT.

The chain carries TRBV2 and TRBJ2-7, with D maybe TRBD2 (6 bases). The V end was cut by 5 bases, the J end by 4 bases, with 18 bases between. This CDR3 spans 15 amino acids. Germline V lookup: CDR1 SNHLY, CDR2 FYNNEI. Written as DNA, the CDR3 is TGTGCCAGCAGTTTCGTAGCGGTTCGCAGATACGAGCAGTACTTC. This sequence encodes CASSFVAVRRYEQYF. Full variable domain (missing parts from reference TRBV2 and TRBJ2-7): EPEVTQTPSHQVTQMGQEVILRCVPISNHLYFYWYRQILGQKVEFLVSFYNNEISEKSEIFDDQFSVERPDGSNFTLKIRSTKLEDSAMYFCASSFVAVRRYEQYFGPGTRLTVT.

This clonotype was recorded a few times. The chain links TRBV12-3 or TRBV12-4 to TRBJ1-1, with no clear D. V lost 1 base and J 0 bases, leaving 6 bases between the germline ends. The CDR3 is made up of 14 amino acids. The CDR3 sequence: CASSLVGMNTEAFF. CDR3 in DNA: TGTGCCAGCAGTTTAGTGGGGATGAACACTGAAGCTTTCTTT.

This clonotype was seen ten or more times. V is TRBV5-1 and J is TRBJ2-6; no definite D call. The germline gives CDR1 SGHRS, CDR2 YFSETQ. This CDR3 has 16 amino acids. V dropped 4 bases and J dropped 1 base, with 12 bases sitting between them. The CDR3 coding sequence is TGCGCCAGCAGCCTGGGCTCCTATTCTGGGGCCAACGTCCTGACTTTC. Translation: CASSLGSYSGANVLTF.

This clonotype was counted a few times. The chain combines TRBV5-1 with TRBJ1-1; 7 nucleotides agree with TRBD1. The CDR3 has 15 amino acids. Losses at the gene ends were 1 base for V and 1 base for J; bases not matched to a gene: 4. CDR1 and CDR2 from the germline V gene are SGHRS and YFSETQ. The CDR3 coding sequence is TGCGCCAGCAGCTTGACAGGGGCCCGGAACACTGAAGCTTTCTTT. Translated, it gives CASSLTGARNTEAFF.

The CDR3 is CASSERWERNEKLFF. The DNA of the CDR3 is TGTGCCAGCAGTGAACGGTGGGAGAGGAATGAAAAACTGTTTTTT. V gene TRBV2 combines with J gene TRBJ1-4; no clear D gene. This CDR3 has 15 residues. Trimming took 2 bases from V and 5 from J, leaving 12 bases between them. Per germline, CDR1 SNHLY and CDR2 FYNNEI.

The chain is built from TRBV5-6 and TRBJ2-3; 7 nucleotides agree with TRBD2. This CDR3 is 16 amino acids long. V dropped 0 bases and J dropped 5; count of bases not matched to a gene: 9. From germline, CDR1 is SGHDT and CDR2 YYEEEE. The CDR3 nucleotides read TGTGCCAGCAGCTTGGGGCTAGCGGTTCGAGAAGATACGCAGTATTTT. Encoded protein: CASSLGLAVREDTQYF.

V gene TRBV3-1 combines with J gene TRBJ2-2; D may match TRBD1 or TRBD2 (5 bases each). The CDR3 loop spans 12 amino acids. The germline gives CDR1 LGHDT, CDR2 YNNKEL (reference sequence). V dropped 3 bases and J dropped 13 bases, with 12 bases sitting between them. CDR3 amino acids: CASSQGTGGLFF. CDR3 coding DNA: TGTGCCAGCAGCCAGGGGACCGGCGGGCTGTTTTTT.

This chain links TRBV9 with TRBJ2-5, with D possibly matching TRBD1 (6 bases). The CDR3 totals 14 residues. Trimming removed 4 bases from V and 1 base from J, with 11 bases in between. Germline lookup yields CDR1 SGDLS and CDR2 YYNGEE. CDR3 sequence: CASSPDRFQETQYF. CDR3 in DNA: TGTGCCAGCAGCCCCGACAGGTTCCAAGAGACCCAGTACTTC.

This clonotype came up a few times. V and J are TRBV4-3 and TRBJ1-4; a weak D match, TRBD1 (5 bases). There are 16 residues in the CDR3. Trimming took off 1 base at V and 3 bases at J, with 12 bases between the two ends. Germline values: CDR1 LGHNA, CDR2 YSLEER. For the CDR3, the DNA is TGCGCCAGCAGCCAAGCGCAGGGATTCGCTAATGAAAAACTGTTTTTT. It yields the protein CASSQAQGFANEKLFF.

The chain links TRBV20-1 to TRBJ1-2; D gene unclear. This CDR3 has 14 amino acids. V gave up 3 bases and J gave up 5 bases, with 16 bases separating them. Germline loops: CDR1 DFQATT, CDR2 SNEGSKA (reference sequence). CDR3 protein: CSASVLVRVYGYTF. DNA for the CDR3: TGCAGTGCTAGCGTCTTGGTGAGGGTTTATGGCTACACCTTC.

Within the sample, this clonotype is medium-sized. The CDR3 sequence is CASSVGTFSYEQYF. CDR3 bases: TGTGCCAGCAGCGTAGGCACGTTCTCCTACGAGCAGTACTTC. V gene TRBV9 combines with J gene TRBJ2-7; D gene ambiguous. The ends were cut back, 0 bases at V and 0 bases at J, with 7 bases in the middle. This CDR3 comprises 14 residues. Germline V gene lookup returns CDR1 SGDLS and CDR2 YYNGEE.

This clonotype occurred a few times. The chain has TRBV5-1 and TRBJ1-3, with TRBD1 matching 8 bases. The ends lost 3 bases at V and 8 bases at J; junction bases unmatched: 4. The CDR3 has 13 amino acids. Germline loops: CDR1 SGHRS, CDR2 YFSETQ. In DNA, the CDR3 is TGCGCCAGCAGCTGGGACAGGATGGACACCATATATTTT. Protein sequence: CASSWDRMDTIYF.

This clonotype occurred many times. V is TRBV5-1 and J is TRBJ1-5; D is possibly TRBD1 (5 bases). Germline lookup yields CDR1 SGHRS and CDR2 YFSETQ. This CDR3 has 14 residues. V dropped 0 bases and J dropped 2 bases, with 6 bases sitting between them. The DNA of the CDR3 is TGCGCCAGCAGCTTGGAGACAGGCAATCAGCCCCAGCATTTT. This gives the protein CASSLETGNQPQHF.

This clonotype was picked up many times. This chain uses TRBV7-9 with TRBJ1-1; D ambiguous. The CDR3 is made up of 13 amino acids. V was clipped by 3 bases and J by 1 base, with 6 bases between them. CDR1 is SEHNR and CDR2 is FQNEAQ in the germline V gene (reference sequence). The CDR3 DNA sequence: TGTGCCAGCAGCTTCGACGAGAACACTGAAGCTTTCTTT. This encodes CASSFDENTEAFF.

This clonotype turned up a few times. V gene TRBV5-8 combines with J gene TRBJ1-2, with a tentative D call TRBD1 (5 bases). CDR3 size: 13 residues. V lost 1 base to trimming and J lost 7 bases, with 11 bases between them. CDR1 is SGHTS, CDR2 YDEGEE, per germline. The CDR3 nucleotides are TGTGCCAGCAGCTTGACGGGGGGAGGTGGCTACACCTTC. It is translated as CASSLTGGGGYTF.

Here the CDR3 DNA reads TGTGCCAGCAGTGAAGCTAGGACTAGCGGCACTCCCTTGAGGAACGAGCAGTACTTC. Encoded protein: CASSEARTSGTPLRNEQYF. The rearrangement uses TRBV2 and TRBJ2-7; 10 nucleotides align to TRBD2. CDR1 is SNHLY and CDR2 is FYNNEI in the germline V gene. CDR3 size: 19 residues. J was trimmed by 5 bases and V by 0 bases; bases with no gene match: 16.

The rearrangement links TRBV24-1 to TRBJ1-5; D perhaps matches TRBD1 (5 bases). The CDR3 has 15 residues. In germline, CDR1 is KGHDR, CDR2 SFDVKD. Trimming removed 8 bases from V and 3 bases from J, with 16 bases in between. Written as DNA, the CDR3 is TGTGCCACCAAGGGACGGGACCCTATCAATCAGCCCCAGCATTTT. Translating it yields CATKGRDPINQPQHF.

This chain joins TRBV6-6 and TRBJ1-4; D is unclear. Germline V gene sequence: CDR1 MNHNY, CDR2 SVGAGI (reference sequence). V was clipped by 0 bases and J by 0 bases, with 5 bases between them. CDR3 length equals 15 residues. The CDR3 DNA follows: TGTGCCAGCAGTTACTCGGGAACAACTAATGAAAAACTGTTTTTT. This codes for CASSYSGTTNEKLFF.

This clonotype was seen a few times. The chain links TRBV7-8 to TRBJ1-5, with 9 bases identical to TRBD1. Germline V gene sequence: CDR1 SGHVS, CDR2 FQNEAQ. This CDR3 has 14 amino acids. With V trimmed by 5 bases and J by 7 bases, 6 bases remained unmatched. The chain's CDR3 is CASSLQGAVQPQHF. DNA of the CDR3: TGTGCCAGCAGCCTACAGGGGGCTGTCCAGCCCCAGCATTTT.

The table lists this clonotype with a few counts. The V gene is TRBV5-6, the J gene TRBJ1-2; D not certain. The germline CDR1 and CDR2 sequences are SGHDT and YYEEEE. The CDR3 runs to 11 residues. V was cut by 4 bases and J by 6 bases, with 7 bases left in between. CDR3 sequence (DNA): TGTGCCAGCAGCACATGGAATGGCTACACCTTC. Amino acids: CASSTWNGYTF.

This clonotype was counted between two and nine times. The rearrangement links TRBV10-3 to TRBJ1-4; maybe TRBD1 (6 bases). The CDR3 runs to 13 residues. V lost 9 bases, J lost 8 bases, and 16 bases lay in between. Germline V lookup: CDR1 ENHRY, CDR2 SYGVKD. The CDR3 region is CAISPGAREKLFF. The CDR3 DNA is TGTGCCATTAGTCCAGGGGCGCGGGAAAAACTGTTTTTT.

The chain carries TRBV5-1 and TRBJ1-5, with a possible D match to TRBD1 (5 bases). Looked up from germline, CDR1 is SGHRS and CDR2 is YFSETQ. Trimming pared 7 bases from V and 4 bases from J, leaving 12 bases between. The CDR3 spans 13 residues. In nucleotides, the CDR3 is TGCGCCAGCCGAGACAGCCCGAATCAGCCCCAGCATTTT. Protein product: CASRDSPNQPQHF.

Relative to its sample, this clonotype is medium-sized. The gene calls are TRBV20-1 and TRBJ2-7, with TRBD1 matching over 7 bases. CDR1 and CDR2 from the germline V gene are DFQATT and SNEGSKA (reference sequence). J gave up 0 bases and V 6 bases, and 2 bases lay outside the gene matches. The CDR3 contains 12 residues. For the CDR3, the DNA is TGCAGTGCCGGGACAGCCTCCTACGAGCAGTACTTC. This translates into CSAGTASYEQYF.

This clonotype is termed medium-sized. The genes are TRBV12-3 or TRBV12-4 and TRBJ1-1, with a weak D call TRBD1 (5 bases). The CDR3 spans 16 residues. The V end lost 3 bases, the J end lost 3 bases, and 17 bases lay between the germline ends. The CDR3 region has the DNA TGTGCCAGCAGTTTGGGGCAGGGCATGCTACACACTGAAGCTTTCTTT. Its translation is CASSLGQGMLHTEAFF.

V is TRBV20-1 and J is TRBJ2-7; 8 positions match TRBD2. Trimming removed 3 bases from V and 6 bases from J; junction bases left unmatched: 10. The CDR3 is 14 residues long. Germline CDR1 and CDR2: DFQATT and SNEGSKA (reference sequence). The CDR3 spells CSASGGRSVREQYF. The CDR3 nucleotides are TGCAGTGCTAGCGGCGGGAGGTCTGTTCGCGAGCAGTACTTC.